The 5 T cell receptor beta chains presented below share a single source sample, sequenced in a study of monozygotic twins with inflammatory bowel disease. From the 5' RACE reads, TCRdb lists one entry per CDR3 protein and no DNA. The sample's table shows roughly 100,000 distinct CDR3 sequences. Sequenced material: blood. The receptor set was obtained from a human donor with ulcerative colitis or Crohn's disease, or a healthy co-twin of an affected twin (not recorded which).

The rearrangement links TRBV14 to TRBJ2-3; TCRdb indicates TRBD2, and absent DNA this call remains unverified. CDR1 and CDR2 (germline): SGHDN, FVKESK. This CDR3 has 15 residues. This CDR3 is CASSQSSSGTDTQYF.

The CDR3 loop is CATSDLQGNEQYF. The V gene is TRBV24-1, the J gene TRBJ2-7. Per the germline V gene, CDR1 is KGHDR and CDR2 is SFDVKD. The CDR3 has 13 residues.

The gene calls are TRBV7-8 and TRBJ2-1; TCRdb lists TRBD1, though no DNA is available to test this call. The CDR3 runs to 17 residues. In germline, CDR1 is SGHVS, CDR2 FQNEAQ. CDR3 residues: CASRSPDSRRSYNEQFF.

The V call is TRBV20-1, the J call TRBJ2-1; TCRdb calls TRBD2, which cannot be checked without DNA. In germline, CDR1 is DFQATT, CDR2 SNEGSKA (reference sequence). The CDR3 consists of 14 residues. CDR3 loop: CSSQTSGGYNEQFF.

This chain links TRBV6-2 or TRBV6-3 with TRBJ1-5. CDR1 is MNHEY and CDR2 is SVGEGT in the germline V gene. This CDR3 has 12 amino acids. The CDR3 region is CASSYGVRPQHF.